This T cell receptor (beta chain) was captured in a study of identical twins. TCRdb re-called the 5' RACE reads through MiXCR, storing one row per CDR3 protein. The table lists roughly 1.6 million distinct CDR3 sequences, less than 35% of them singletons, with around 0.3% in the top ten. The receptor was isolated from a newborn girl in good health. What was sequenced was cord blood.

The DNA of the CDR3 is TGTGCCAGCAGTCTCTCGTGGGGTAGCAATCAGCCCCAGCATTTT. It is translated as CASSLSWGSNQPQHF. V is TRBV27 and J is TRBJ1-5; D unclear. V shed 5 bases and J shed 0 bases, with 11 bases lying between them. CDR1 and CDR2 from the germline V gene are MNHEY and SMNVEV (reference sequence). The CDR3 has 15 amino acids.